The following is a TCR beta chain sequence with its context. As yet, its antigen is unknown. The data belong to a study of esophageal squamous cell carcinoma under preoperative chemotherapy. For the study at large: Samples included peripheral blood T cells as well as tumor-infiltrating lymphocytes.

Whole-study findings and limits: Chemotherapy was followed by significantly higher TCR diversity in peripheral T cells only, not tumor-infiltrating lymphocytes. Abundant clones tended to shrink rather than expand after paclitaxel-nedaplatin.

Time point denoted: after preoperative PTX-NDP chemotherapy. Preoperative chemotherapy with paclitaxel-nedaplatin was given to patients before surgery. Trimming shortened V by 4 bases and J by 4 bases, and 13 bases separated the two germline ends. The CDR3 is 14 residues long. The germline CDR1 and CDR2 sequences are LGHDT and YNNKEL (reference sequence). From the PCR reads, TCRdb called clonotypes with MiXCR, one entry per CDR3 protein. The data show roughly 10,000 distinct CDR3 sequences, about 52% seen once. The receptor was derived from a human donor with esophageal squamous cell carcinoma. The donor label of this sample is uncertain. The chain combines TRBV3-1 with TRBJ1-2; tentatively, D is TRBD1 (6 bases). This specimen was acquired from a patient given preoperative chemotherapy. Written as DNA, the CDR3 is TGTGCCAGCAGCCGGGGACAATCGGGCTATGGCTACACCTTC. Translated: CASSRGQSGYGYTF.